This T cell receptor beta chain derives from a study of blood T cell repertoires in COVID-19. Worth noting for this clone: This CDR3 is also generated by other DNA sequences in the sample.

Per the original data handling: Using reference gene primer amplification, nucleated cell counts were estimated. The assay was immunoSEQ multiplex PCR, and TCRdb's table has in-frame clones only and misses some. V, J and clone size were drawn from that table, and D and trimming were deduced from the DNA. The repertoire consists of a few hundred thousand clones, with less than 90% occurring once and the leading ten covering about 5.4%. The sample consisted of PBMCs or T cells enriched from blood (not recorded which). This TCR was recovered from a woman between 50 and 59 years old who had recovered from COVID-19.

DNA of the CDR3: TGCGCCAGCAGCTTGCTTGGAGACTCTGGAAACACCATATATTTT. This sequence encodes CASSLLGDSGNTIYF. This chain links TRBV5-1 with TRBJ1-3; D remains unclear. This CDR3 contains 15 residues. Germline CDR1 is SGHRS and CDR2 is YFSETQ. With 1 base removed from V and 0 bases from J, the gap between germline ends came to 8 bases.